This T cell receptor beta chain emerged from a study of cytomegalovirus exposure and HLA in healthy donors (dated by TCRdb to the late 2010s). Regarding the study in general: According to a later analysis, the 120 or so validation repertoires were produced on the same platform as the 680 or so repertoires of the first cohort. Besides the first cohort of hundreds of subjects, a separate validation cohort made up of around 120 different subjects was used. The aim of the study was to test whether cataloging public T cell receptors could identify signatures of past pathogen exposure. To predict cytomegalovirus infection status, the study combined high-throughput TCR immunosequencing, statistical association of individual TCRs with disease status, and machine learning.

The donors belonged to the validation cohort of around 120 subjects, which was separate from the roughly 680-subject first cohort. From a lookup of the germline V gene, CDR1 and CDR2 are SGDLS and YYNGEE. V is cut by 0 bases and J by 4 bases, and the space between the germline ends is 8 bases. Reading from cysteine to phenylalanine, the CDR3 counts 14 amino acids. This entry keeps only the CDR3 DNA: 42 bases, framed from base 1. The method was the immunoSEQ multiplex PCR assay. In the authors' own workflow: A statistical classification framework was built to diagnose cytomegalovirus status from the catalog of TCR beta chain sequences. In TCRdb, the immuneACCESS table is reduced to in-frame sequences with V and J assigned. These tables do not hold every clone; where another copy was compared, an unresolved V gene accounts for under half, and the others remain unexplained. The DNA gave D and trimming, while V, J and clone size come from that table. This sample gives 150,000 to 200,000 clones in total; roughly 82% of them show up just once. The ten biggest clones cover over 5.5% of the sample.

Study-level results and caveats: Three of the identified cytomegalovirus-associated TCR beta chains were confirmed in vitro to be specific for cytomegalovirus antigens. In the study, 150 to 200 TCR beta chains were listed as associated with cytomegalovirus. It was suggested by the authors that the approach could potentially be generalized to other disease states and immunological phenotypes. All 110 or so repertoires were used to score co-occurrence in the validation cohort in a later analysis, because that analysis had no HLA typing for the cohort. Of the cluster scores, approximately 95% were above 0 in a later analysis, which found that TCRs clustered in the first cohort also tended to co-occur in the 120 validation repertoires. Across donors, most TCR sequences were observed very rarely, whereas some public TCRs were present in many individuals. The classifier was reported to diagnose cytomegalovirus status with high specificity and sensitivity in both the original and validation cohorts.

With regard to this clone: Its antigen remains undetermined. There are no base qualities to consult, and no much larger clone falls within one base.

The rearranged segments are TRBV9 and TRBJ1-3; the D segment cannot be called with confidence. Sequenced sample: PBMCs. The TCR sequence derives from a man between 18 and 35 years old in good health and CMV-seropositive. CDR3 protein: CASSVGSGGNTIYF. The nucleotide sequence is TGTGCCAGCAGCGTAGGGTCGGGGGGAAACACCATATATTTT.